These T cell receptor beta chains were read from a single sample in a study of T cell clonotyping in hematopoietic cell transplantation. The repertoire was sequenced with immunoSEQ multiplex PCR; TCRdb's copy has only in-frame clones and lacks some. The data contain 16,000 or so clones, roughly 58% of them singletons. The specimen was PBMCs, collected 30 days after allogeneic stem cell transplant. The receptors were gathered from a male patient aged 45 to 59 who had an allogeneic stem cell transplant from an unrelated donor, so T cells may come from the graft donor. Some clones in this sample may be carry-over from other donors' samples. CDR3s include the opening cysteine and the closing phenylalanine or tryptophan. A D gene is named only where the DNA matches it firmly. Size tells how often a clone was seen (once, few, many) or the class of an expanded clone, and some rows leave it out.

v_gene	d_gene	len	j_gene	abundance	CDR3aa	CDR3nt
TRBV5-4	TRBD2	15	TRBJ2-5	NA	CASSLVVSGQETQYF	TGTGCCAGCAGCTTGGTTGTTAGCGGGCAAGAGACCCAGTACTTC
TRBV7-6	TRBD2	16	TRBJ2-5	NA	CASSTRLAGAQETQYF	TGTGCCAGCAGCACCCGACTAGCGGGGGCTCAAGAGACCCAGTACTTC
TRBV4-2	NA	17	TRBJ1-1	once	CASSQDLTTQGNTEAFF	TGTGCCAGCAGCCAAGACCTAACTACACAGGGGAACACTGAAGCTTTCTTT
TRBV5-1	NA	15	TRBJ2-2	NA	CASSSGTDETGELFF	TGCGCCAGCAGCTCCGGGACGGATGAAACCGGGGAGCTGTTTTTT
TRBV4-1	NA	17	TRBJ1-4	NA	CASSQERRAGSHEKLFF	TGCGCCAGCAGCCAAGAGAGGAGGGCAGGGAGCCATGAAAAACTGTTTTTT
TRBV29-1	NA	16	TRBJ2-1	NA	CSVEDLRRLVGNEQFF	TGCAGCGTTGAAGATCTTCGGCGACTAGTAGGTAATGAGCAGTTCTTC
TRBV25-1	NA	13	TRBJ2-7	NA	CASSAYSPYEQYF	TGTGCCAGCAGTGCGTACTCCCCCTACGAGCAGTACTTC
TRBV19	NA	12	TRBJ1-1	NA	CASSPSHTEAFF	TGTGCCAGTAGCCCATCCCACACTGAAGCTTTCTTT
TRBV30	NA	14	TRBJ1-5	NA	CAWSLAGRIQPQHF	TGTGCCTGGAGTCTGGCAGGGAGGATTCAGCCCCAGCATTTT
TRBV25-1	NA	13	TRBJ1-6	NA	CASRRMGGSPLHF	TGTGCCAGCAGAAGAATGGGGGGTTCACCCCTCCACTTT
TRBV28	NA	12	TRBJ1-5	few	CASRDSNQPQHF	TGTGCCAGCAGGGACAGCAATCAGCCCCAGCATTTT
TRBV30	TRBD1	13	TRBJ1-4	few	CAWSGTGDEKLFF	TGTGCCTGGTCTGGGACAGGGGACGAAAAACTGTTTTTT
TRBV30	NA	15	TRBJ1-5	NA	CAWSVGGGFYQPQHF	TGTGCCTGGAGTGTAGGTGGGGGATTTTATCAGCCCCAGCATTTT
TRBV30	NA	13	TRBJ2-7	NA	CAWSPSGVYEQYF	TGTGCCTGGAGTCCCTCCGGCGTCTACGAGCAGTACTTC
TRBV19	NA	13	TRBJ1-1	NA	CASTATENTEAFF	TGTGCCAGTACAGCGACAGAGAACACTGAAGCTTTCTTT
TRBV25-1	NA	16	TRBJ2-2	NA	CASSEYIGADTGELFF	TGTGCCAGCAGTGAATATATCGGGGCGGACACCGGGGAGCTGTTTTTT
TRBV9	TRBD2	15	TRBJ2-7	NA	CASSVDGSGTYEQYF	TGTGCCAGCAGCGTAGACGGTAGCGGGACCTACGAGCAGTACTTC
TRBV30	NA	16	TRBJ2-2	few	CAWSVGGAGNTGELFF	TGTGCCTGGAGTGTGGGTGGCGCGGGCAACACCGGGGAGCTGTTTTTT
TRBV29-1	TRBD1	15	TRBJ1-2	NA	CSVAPRAQGANGYTF	TGCAGCGTGGCCCCAAGGGCACAGGGGGCCAATGGCTACACCTTC
TRBV30	NA	14	TRBJ1-2	NA	CAWSEGGAVYGYTF	TGTGCCTGGAGTGAAGGAGGGGCCGTCTATGGCTACACCTTC
TRBV5-6	TRBD1	17	TRBJ1-5	few	CASSLMTGTSRGQPQHF	TGTGCCAGCAGCCTTATGACAGGGACCTCGAGGGGTCAGCCCCAGCATTTT
TRBV6-5	NA	13	TRBJ2-7	NA	CASSYGQTYEQYF	TGTGCCAGCAGTTACGGGCAGACCTACGAGCAGTACTTC
TRBV30	TRBD1	16	TRBJ1-6	few	CAWRPWQGARNSPLHF	TGTGCCTGGAGACCCTGGCAGGGGGCGCGGAATTCACCCCTCCACTTT
TRBV29-1	NA	11	TRBJ2-7	NA	CSGGGGYEQYF	TGCAGCGGGGGAGGTGGGTACGAGCAGTACTTC
TRBV4-2	NA	11	TRBJ1-2	NA	CATSSGGGYTF	TGTGCCACTTCGTCCGGGGGCGGCTACACCTTC
TRBV2	TRBD2	13	TRBJ2-3	NA	CASKGGALDTQYF	TGTGCCAGCAAGGGAGGGGCATTAGATACGCAGTATTTT
TRBV2	TRBD1	14	TRBJ2-7	NA	CASSGGTGNDEQYF	TGTGCCAGCAGTGGCGGGACAGGGAACGACGAGCAGTACTTC
TRBV28	NA	15	TRBJ2-7	few	CASSRGQSWAYEQYF	TGTGCCAGCAGCCGCGGACAGTCTTGGGCCTACGAGCAGTACTTC
TRBV4-1	NA	15	TRBJ1-4	NA	CASSRPAGSGEKLFF	TGCGCCAGCAGCCGCCCCGCGGGGTCGGGCGAAAAACTGTTTTTT
TRBV5-1	NA	15	TRBJ1-6	NA	CASSLVGRDNSPLHF	TGCGCCAGCAGCTTGGTTGGCAGGGATAATTCACCCCTCCACTTT
TRBV30	NA	12	TRBJ1-2	NA	CAWSLGNYGYTF	TGTGCCTGGAGTTTGGGGAACTATGGCTACACCTTC
TRBV7-2	NA	13	TRBJ2-1	NA	CASSFRGRNEQFF	TGTGCCAGCAGCTTTAGGGGGAGGAATGAGCAGTTCTTC
TRBV19	NA	13	TRBJ1-5	few	CASSIGGNQPQHF	TGTGCCAGTAGTATCGGCGGGAATCAGCCCCAGCATTTT
TRBV25-1	TRBD1	13	TRBJ2-7	NA	CASEGQGAYEQYF	TGTGCCAGCGAGGGACAGGGAGCGTACGAGCAGTACTTC
TRBV28	NA	12	TRBJ1-2	NA	CASKQATYGYTF	TGTGCCAGCAAGCAGGCTACCTATGGCTACACCTTC
TRBV20-1	NA	11	TRBJ1-1	NA	CSGKGNTEAFF	TGCAGTGGTAAGGGGAACACTGAAGCTTTCTTT
TRBV30	TRBD1	15	TRBJ1-6	once	CAWSARTGGKSPLHF	TGTGCCTGGAGTGCCCGGACAGGGGGTAAGTCACCCCTCCACTTT
TRBV28	NA	13	TRBJ1-4	NA	CASRGGGNEKLFF	TGTGCCAGCAGGGGGGGAGGTAATGAAAAACTGTTTTTT
TRBV6-5	NA	13	TRBJ1-1	NA	CASSYGPVTEAFF	TGTGCCAGCAGTTACGGTCCAGTCACTGAAGCTTTCTTT
TRBV29-1	NA	11	TRBJ1-1	NA	CSVDLGTEAFF	TGCAGCGTTGATCTGGGAACTGAAGCTTTCTTT
TRBV28	NA	15	TRBJ1-5	NA	CASSLPGGSNQPQHF	TGTGCCAGCAGTTTGCCCGGGGGTAGCAATCAGCCCCAGCATTTT
TRBV28	NA	13	TRBJ2-7	few	CASSFRGSHEQYF	TGTGCCAGCAGTTTTCGAGGGAGTCACGAGCAGTACTTC
TRBV29-1	TRBD1	12	TRBJ2-7	few	CSVDAGGREQYF	TGCAGCGTTGATGCAGGGGGCAGGGAGCAGTACTTC
TRBV30	NA	13	TRBJ1-2	NA	CAWSVTRTDGYTF	TGTGCCTGGAGTGTAACCCGGACTGACGGCTACACCTTC
TRBV19	NA	14	TRBJ1-2	NA	CASSIDEGPSGYTF	TGTGCCAGTAGTATAGATGAGGGGCCCAGCGGCTACACCTTC
TRBV4-3	TRBD2	15	TRBJ2-7	once	CASSQDSSGGYEQYF	TGCGCCAGCAGCCAAGATTCTAGCGGGGGGTACGAGCAGTACTTC